Below, 5 T cell receptor beta chains from the same sample are listed, as sequenced in a study of CD8 T cells in Susac syndrome (dated by TCRdb to the late 2010s). Libraries were constructed by the immunoSEQ multiplex PCR assay. RNA was extracted using the RNeasy kit, and roughly 0.45 to 1 microgram was reverse transcribed with random hexamers. In TCRdb, the public reads were trimmed at Q25 with fastp and aligned with MiXCR, with productive beta chains retained. Rows with one shared CDR3 protein collapse into an entry with the most common genes and DNA. Recorded for this sample are about 290,000 distinct CDR3 sequences; approximately 89% of them occurred a single time. The top ten hold approximately 0.18% of the sample. Input material: CD8+ T cells from PBMCs. The origin of the receptors is a human donor with multiple sclerosis.

This rearrangement joins TRBV5-1 to TRBJ2-3; D is possibly TRBD1 or TRBD2 (6 bases each). The CDR3 runs 15 residues. Germline V gene sequence: CDR1 SGHRS, CDR2 YFSETQ. Trimming pared 5 bases from V and 4 bases from J, leaving 17 bases between. The CDR3 spells CASSWSGAVADTQYF. In DNA form, the CDR3 reads TGCGCCAGCAGTTGGTCGGGGGCAGTGGCAGATACGCAGTATTTT. Supplemented by reference TRBV5-1 and TRBJ2-3, the full variable domain reads KAGVTQTPRYLIKTRGQQVTLSCSPISGHRSVSWYQQTPGQGLQFLFEYFSETQRNKGNFPGRFSGRQFSNSRSEMNVSTLELGDSALYLCASSWSGAVADTQYFGPGTRLTVL.

The gene calls are TRBV28 and TRBJ2-7, with TRBD2 identical over 7 bases. The V and J ends lost 7 bases and 3 bases, in that order; junction bases with no gene match: 3. The CDR3 is 12 amino acids. Germline CDR1 and CDR2: MDHEN and SYDVKM. Here the CDR3 reads CASISGGYEQYF. CDR3 nucleotides: TGTGCCAGCATCTCGGGGGGCTACGAGCAGTACTTC.

The chain couples TRBV23-1 to TRBJ2-4, with D possibly TRBD1 on 5 matching bases. TRBV23-1 counts as an open reading frame of uncertain function. V was pared by 3 bases and J by 4 bases, with 7 bases between. CDR3 length: 13 residues. CDR3 DNA sequence: TGCGCCAGCAGTCACGACAGTAAAAACATTCAGTACTTC. It translates to CASSHDSKNIQYF.

This clonotype has only one observation. The chain combines TRBV29-1 with TRBJ2-1; D possibly corresponds to TRBD2 (6 bases). The CDR3 contains 15 residues. Trimming pared 4 bases from V and 2 bases from J, leaving 15 bases between. Germline CDR1 reads SQVTM; CDR2 reads ANQGSEA. The CDR3 DNA is TGCAGCGTTGCCCTTCTAGCGAAGACCTACAATGAGCAGTTCTTC. This encodes CSVALLAKTYNEQFF.

V gene TRBV5-6 combines with J gene TRBJ1-1; TRBD1 might be the D (5 bases). The germline V gene has CDR1 SGHDT and CDR2 YYEEEE. This CDR3 is 13 amino acids long. V was clipped by 5 bases and J by 6 bases, with 14 bases between them. CDR3 loop: CASSLLAGAEAFF. The CDR3 DNA reads as TGTGCCAGCAGTCTTCTAGCGGGGGCTGAAGCTTTCTTT.